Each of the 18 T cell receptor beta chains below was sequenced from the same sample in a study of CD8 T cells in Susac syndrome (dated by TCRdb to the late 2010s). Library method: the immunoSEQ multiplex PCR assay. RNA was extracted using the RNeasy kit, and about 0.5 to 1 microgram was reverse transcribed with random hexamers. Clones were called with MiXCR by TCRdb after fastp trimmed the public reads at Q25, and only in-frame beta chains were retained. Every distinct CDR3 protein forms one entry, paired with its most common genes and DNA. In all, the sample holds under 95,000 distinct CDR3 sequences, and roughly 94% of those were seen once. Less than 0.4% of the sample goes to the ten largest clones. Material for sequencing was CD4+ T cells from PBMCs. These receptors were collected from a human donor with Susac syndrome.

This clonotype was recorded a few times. The CDR3 is CASSRQGGGYEQYF. DNA for the CDR3: TGTGCCAGCAGTCGACAGGGGGGAGGCTACGAGCAGTACTTC. The chain joins TRBV6-1 to TRBJ2-7, with TRBD1 identical over 9 bases. Trimming at V came to 5 bases and at J to 3 bases, leaving 5 bases not matched to a gene. Germline-derived CDR1 and CDR2 are MNHNS and SASEGT. This CDR3 is 14 amino acids long.

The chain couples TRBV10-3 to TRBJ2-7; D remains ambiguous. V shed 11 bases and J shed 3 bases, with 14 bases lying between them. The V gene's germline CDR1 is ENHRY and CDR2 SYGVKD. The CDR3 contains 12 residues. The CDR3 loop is CAASQVSYEQYF. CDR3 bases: TGTGCCGCGTCGCAGGTGAGCTACGAGCAGTACTTC.

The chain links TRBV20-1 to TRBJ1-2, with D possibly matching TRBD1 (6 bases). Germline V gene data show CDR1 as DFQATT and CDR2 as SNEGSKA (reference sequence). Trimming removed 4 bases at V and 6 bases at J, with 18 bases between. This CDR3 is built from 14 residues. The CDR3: CSATLTGRGNGYTF. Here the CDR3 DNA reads TGCAGTGCTACCCTTACAGGGCGCGGAAATGGCTACACCTTC.

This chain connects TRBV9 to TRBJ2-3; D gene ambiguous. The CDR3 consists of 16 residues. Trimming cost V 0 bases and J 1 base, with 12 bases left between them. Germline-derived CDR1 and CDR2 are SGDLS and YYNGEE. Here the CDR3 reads CASSVDLGRGTDTQYF. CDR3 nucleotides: TGTGCCAGCAGCGTAGATCTGGGCAGAGGCACAGATACGCAGTATTTT.

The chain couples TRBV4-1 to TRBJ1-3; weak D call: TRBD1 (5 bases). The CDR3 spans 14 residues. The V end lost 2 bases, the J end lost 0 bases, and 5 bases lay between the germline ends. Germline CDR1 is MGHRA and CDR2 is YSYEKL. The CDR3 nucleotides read TGCGCCAGCAGCCAAAGGGGCTCTGGAAACACCATATATTTT. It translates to CASSQRGSGNTIYF.

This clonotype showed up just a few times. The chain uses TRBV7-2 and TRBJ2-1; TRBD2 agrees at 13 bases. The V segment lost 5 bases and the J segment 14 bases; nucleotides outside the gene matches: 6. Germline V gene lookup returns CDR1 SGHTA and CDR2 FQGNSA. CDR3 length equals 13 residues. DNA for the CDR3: TGTGCCAGCAGCACTACTAGCGGGGGGGCCAAGTTCTTC. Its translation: CASSTTSGGAKFF.

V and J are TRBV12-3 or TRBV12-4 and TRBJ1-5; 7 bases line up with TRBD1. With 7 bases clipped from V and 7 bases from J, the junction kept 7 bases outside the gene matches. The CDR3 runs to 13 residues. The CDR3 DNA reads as TGTGCCAGCAACCAGGGGGGGGGCCAGCCCCAGCATTTT. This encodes CASNQGGGQPQHF.

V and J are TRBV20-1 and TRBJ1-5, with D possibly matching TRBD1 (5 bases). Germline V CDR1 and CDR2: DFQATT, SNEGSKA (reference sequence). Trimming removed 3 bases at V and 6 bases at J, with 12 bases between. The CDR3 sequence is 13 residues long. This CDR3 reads CSARRDFSQPQHF. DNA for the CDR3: TGCAGTGCTAGGCGGGACTTCAGTCAGCCCCAGCATTTT.

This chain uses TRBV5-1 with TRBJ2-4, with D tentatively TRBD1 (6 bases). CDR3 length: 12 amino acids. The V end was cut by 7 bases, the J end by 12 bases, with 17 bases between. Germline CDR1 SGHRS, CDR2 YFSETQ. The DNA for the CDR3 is TGCGCCAGCTCCGAACAAGGGGGAACTCAGTACTTC. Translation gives CASSEQGGTQYF.

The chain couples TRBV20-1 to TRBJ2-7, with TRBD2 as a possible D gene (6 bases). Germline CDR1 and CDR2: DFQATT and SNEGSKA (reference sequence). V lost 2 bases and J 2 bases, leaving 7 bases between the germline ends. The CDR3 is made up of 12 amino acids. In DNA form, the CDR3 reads TGCAGTGCTAGACGGGAGACCTACGAGCAGTACTTC. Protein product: CSARRETYEQYF.

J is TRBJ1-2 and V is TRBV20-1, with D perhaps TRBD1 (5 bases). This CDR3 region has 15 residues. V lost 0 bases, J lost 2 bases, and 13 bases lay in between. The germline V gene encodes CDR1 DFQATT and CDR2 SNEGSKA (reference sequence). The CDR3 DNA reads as TGCAGTGCTAGAGATTCCGGGGCGGGAAACTATGGCTACACCTTC. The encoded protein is CSARDSGAGNYGYTF.

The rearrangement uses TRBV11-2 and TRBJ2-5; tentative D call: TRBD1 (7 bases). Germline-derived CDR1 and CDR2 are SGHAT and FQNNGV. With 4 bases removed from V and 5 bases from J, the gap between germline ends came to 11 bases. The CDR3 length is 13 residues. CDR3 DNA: TGTGCCAGCAGCTCAGGGGGGAGGGAGACCCAGTACTTC. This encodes CASSSGGRETQYF.

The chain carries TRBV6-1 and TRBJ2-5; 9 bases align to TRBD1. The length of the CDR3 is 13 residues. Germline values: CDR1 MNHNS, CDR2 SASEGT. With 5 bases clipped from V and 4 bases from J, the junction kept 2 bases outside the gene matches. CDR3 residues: CASSTGGIETQYF. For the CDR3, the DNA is TGTGCCAGCAGTACAGGGGGCATAGAGACCCAGTACTTC.

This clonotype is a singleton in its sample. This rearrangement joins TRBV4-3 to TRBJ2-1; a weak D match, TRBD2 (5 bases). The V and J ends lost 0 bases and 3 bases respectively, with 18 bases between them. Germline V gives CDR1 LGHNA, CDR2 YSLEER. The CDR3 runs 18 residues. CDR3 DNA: TGCGCCAGCAGCCAAGATTGGGGTCGGGGTATTAACTACAATGAGCAGTTCTTC. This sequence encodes CASSQDWGRGINYNEQFF.

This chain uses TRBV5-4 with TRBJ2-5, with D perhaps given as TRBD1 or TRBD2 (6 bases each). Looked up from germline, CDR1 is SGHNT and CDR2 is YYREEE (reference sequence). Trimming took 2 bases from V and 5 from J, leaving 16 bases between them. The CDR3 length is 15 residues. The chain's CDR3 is CASSLGGTLGETQYF. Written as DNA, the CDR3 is TGTGCCAGCAGCTTAGGGGGGACGCTGGGGGAGACCCAGTACTTC. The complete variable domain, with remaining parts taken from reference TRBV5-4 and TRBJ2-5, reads ETGVTQSPTHLIKTRGQQVTLRCSSQSGHNTVSWYQQALGQGPQFIFQYYREEENGRGNFPPRFSGLQFPNYSSELNVNALELDDSALYLCASSLGGTLGETQYFGPGTRLLVL.

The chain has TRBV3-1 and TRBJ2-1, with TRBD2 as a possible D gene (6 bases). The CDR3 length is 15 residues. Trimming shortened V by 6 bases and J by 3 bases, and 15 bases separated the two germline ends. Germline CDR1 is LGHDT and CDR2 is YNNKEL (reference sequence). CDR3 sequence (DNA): TGTGCCAGCAGTACCGGGACTGAGGTCTACAATGAGCAGTTCTTC. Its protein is CASSTGTEVYNEQFF.

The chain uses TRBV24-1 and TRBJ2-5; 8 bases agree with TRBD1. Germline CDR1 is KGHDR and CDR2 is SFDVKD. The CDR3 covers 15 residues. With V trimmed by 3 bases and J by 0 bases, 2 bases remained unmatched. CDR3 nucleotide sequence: TGTGCCACCAGTGATCCACAGGGGGACCAAGAGACCCAGTACTTC. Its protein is CATSDPQGDQETQYF.

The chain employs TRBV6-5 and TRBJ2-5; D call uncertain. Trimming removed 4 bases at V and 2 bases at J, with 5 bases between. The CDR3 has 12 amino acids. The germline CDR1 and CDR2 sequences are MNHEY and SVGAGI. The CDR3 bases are TGTGCCAGCAGTTCCCTTCAAGAGACCCAGTACTTC. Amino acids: CASSSLQETQYF.